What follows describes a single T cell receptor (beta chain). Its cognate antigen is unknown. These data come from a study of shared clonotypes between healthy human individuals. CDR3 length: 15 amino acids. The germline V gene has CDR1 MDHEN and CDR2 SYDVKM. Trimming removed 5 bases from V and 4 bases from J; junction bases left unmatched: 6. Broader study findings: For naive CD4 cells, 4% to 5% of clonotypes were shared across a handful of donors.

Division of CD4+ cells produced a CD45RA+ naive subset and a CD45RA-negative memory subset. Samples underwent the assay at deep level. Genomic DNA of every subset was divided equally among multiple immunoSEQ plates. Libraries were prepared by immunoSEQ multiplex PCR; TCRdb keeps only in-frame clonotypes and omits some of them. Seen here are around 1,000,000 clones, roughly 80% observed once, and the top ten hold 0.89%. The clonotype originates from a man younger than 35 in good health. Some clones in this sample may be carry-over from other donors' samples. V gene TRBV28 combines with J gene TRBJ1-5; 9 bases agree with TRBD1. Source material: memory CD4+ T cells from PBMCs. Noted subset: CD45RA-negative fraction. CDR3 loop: CASSLGQGRNQPQHF. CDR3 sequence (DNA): TGTGCCAGCAGTCTAGGACAGGGGAGGAATCAGCCCCAGCATTTT.